This T cell receptor beta chain was obtained from a study of blood T cell repertoires in COVID-19. Overall study: In each case, the material was cDNA or gDNA derived from T cells, B-cell-depleted T cells, or PBMCs.

This study enrolled people aged about 18 to 90 from approximately 25 US geographic areas. Cohorts were assigned according to the clinical history that participants reported. The CDR3 has 13 amino acids. Trimming removed 8 bases from V and 4 bases from J, with 14 bases in between. Germline lookup yields CDR1 MDHEN and CDR2 SYDVKM. The protocol was immunoSEQ multiplex PCR, while the TCRdb copy is restricted to in-frame clones and leaves out a portion. The data contain hundreds of thousands of clones, around nine tenths of them seen just once; the ten biggest clones take up roughly 9.4%. This clone appeared a single time.

Material for sequencing was PBMCs or T cells enriched from blood (not recorded which). This receptor was obtained from a woman in her forties or fifties who had recovered from COVID-19. The V and J genes are TRBV28 and TRBJ1-2; D uncertain. The CDR3 bases are TGTGCCAGCGGTGTGCGGTTTAGCTATGGCTACACCTTC. Its translation: CASGVRFSYGYTF.